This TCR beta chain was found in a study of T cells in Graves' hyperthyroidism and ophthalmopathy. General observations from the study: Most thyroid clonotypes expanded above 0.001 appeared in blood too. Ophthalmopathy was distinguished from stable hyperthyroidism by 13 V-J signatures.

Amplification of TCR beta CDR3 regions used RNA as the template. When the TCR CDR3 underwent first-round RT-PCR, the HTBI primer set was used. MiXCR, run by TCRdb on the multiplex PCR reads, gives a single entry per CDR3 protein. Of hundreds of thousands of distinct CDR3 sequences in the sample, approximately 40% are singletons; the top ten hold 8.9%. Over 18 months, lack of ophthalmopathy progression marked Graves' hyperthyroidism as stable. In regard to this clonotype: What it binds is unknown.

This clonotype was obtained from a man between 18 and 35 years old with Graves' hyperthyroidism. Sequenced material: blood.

The DNA for the CDR3 is TGTGCCATCACTCCCTTCAACTCAGGGGGGTATGGCTACACCTTC. This translates into CAITPFNSGGYGYTF. The chain couples TRBV10-3 to TRBJ1-2, with 7 bases lining up with TRBD1. Trimming removed 7 bases from V and 5 bases from J; junction bases left unmatched: 13. There are 15 residues in the CDR3. Per the germline V gene, CDR1 is ENHRY and CDR2 is SYGVKD.